Sequencing of this T cell receptor beta chain was carried out in a study of T cell responses to AZD1222 COVID-19 vaccine. Study details: Combined were second doses at about 4 or about 12 weeks. Points from the study as a whole: Samples come after the peak T cell response, not at day 14.

The repertoire was sequenced with immunoSEQ multiplex PCR; TCRdb's copy has only in-frame clones and lacks some. There are around 78,000 clones in the sample; around 87% occur only once, and around 24% lies in the top ten. This clone came up once. The antigen is unknown. V lost 4 bases, J lost 4 bases, and 19 bases lay in between. There are 16 residues in the CDR3. Germline V CDR1 and CDR2: SEHNR, FQNEAQ (reference sequence). This sample comprised peripheral blood, obtained on day 0 of AZD1222 vaccination. The TCR was taken from an adult in good health. This chain links TRBV7-9 with TRBJ1-1; D gene unclear. Written as DNA, the CDR3 is TGTGCCAGCAGCTCAACCCGACGGAGGGAAGGCACTGAAGCTTTCTTT. Amino acid sequence: CASSSTRRREGTEAFF.